This TCR beta chain appears in the sequencing data of a study of shared clonotypes between healthy human individuals. The CDR3 has 14 amino acids. Germline CDR1 and CDR2: SGHNT and YYREEE (reference sequence). V was clipped by 4 bases and J by 4 bases, with 13 bases between them. Profiling relied on immunoSEQ multiplex PCR, and the TCRdb table lists in-frame clones only, not all of them. The profile shows about 450,000 clones, roughly 78% of them singletons. The TCR comes from a woman in her thirties or forties in good health. Some clones in this sample may be carry-over from other donors' samples. V is TRBV5-4 and J is TRBJ2-3, with D possibly matching TRBD2 (5 bases). Sequencing was done on a sample of PBMCs. The CDR3 DNA is TGTGCCAGCAGCCCAGAACTAGGAGCAGATACGCAGTATTTT. Translation: CASSPELGADTQYF.